The 24 T cell receptor beta chains in this list originate from one sample, sequenced in a study of blood T cell repertoires in COVID-19. Some clones are missing from TCRdb's copy, which holds only in-frame ones; the method was immunoSEQ multiplex PCR. Of under 130,000 clones listed, 80% to 90% are singletons. The sample consisted of peripheral blood. These receptors all come from a woman aged 55-75 years with acute or convalescent COVID-19.

The CDR3 DNA reads TGTGCCAGCAGCCAACGCCTAGCGGGAGTACTAACCTACAATGAGCAGTTCTTC. As protein: CASSQRLAGVLTYNEQFF. The chain employs TRBV4-2 and TRBJ2-1, with 10 nucleotides matching TRBD2. This CDR3 region has 18 residues. The V segment lost 2 bases and the J segment 2 bases; nucleotides outside the gene matches: 9. The germline gives CDR1 LGHNA, CDR2 YNFKEQ.

The V call is TRBV20-1, the J call TRBJ2-1, with 15 bases that match TRBD2. CDR1 is DFQATT and CDR2 is SNEGSKA in the germline V gene (reference sequence). J lost 10 bases, V lost 3 bases, and 4 bases had no gene match. CDR3 length: 14 amino acids. The CDR3 DNA sequence: TGCAGTGCTAGTATCGGGACTAGCGGGAGGGAGCAGTTCTTC. This sequence encodes CSASIGTSGREQFF.

This sequence joins TRBV6-1 and TRBJ2-1, with D maybe TRBD1 (5 bases). V was shortened by 1 base and J by 0 bases, with 10 bases between the two germline ends. The germline CDR1 and CDR2 sequences are MNHNS and SASEGT. The CDR3 has 16 amino acids. The chain's CDR3 is CASSEEGDSSYNEQFF. The CDR3 bases are TGTGCCAGCAGTGAAGAAGGGGATAGCTCCTACAATGAGCAGTTCTTC.

This sequence joins TRBV7-2 and TRBJ1-2, with 9 positions matching TRBD1. Germline V gives CDR1 SGHTA, CDR2 FQGNSA. V was pared by 1 base and J by 4 bases, with 10 bases of the junction left unmatched. This CDR3 has 17 amino acids. Here the CDR3 reads CASSLGSGTGPVYGYTF. The CDR3 DNA follows: TGTGCCAGCAGCTTAGGGTCCGGGACAGGGCCAGTCTATGGCTACACCTTC.

V and J are TRBV18 and TRBJ1-2; 11 bases match TRBD1. The CDR3 has 13 residues. The J segment lost 12 bases and the V segment lost 6 bases, leaving 9 bases of the junction unmatched. Per the germline V gene, CDR1 is KGHSH and CDR2 is LQKENI. CDR3: CASSVGDRGSNTF. CDR3 bases: TGTGCCAGCTCTGTAGGGGACAGGGGGAGCAACACCTTC.

J is TRBJ2-2 and V is TRBV2; D not certain. The CDR3 runs to 12 residues. V was clipped by 7 bases and J by 6 bases, with 9 bases between them. Per the germline V gene, CDR1 is SNHLY and CDR2 is FYNNEI. CDR3 region: CASTNIPGELFF. CDR3 nucleotides: TGTGCCAGCACCAACATTCCCGGGGAGCTGTTTTTT.

The rearrangement joins TRBV15 to TRBJ1-3, with TRBD1 matching 9 bases. The CDR3 loop spans 16 amino acids. The V and J ends lost 5 bases and 3 bases, in that order; junction bases with no gene match: 8. Germline CDR1 is LNHNV and CDR2 is YYDKDF (reference sequence). The chain's CDR3 is CATSQGQGLDGNTIYF. For the CDR3, the DNA is TGTGCCACCAGCCAGGGACAGGGCCTGGATGGAAACACCATATATTTT.

The J gene is TRBJ2-3, the V gene TRBV11-2; D might be TRBD1 (5 bases). Trimming pared 2 bases from V and 2 bases from J, leaving 11 bases between. Looked up from germline, CDR1 is SGHAT and CDR2 is FQNNGV. CDR3 length equals 15 residues. This CDR3 is CASSLTQGPTDTQYF. The DNA of the CDR3 is TGTGCCAGCAGCTTAACGCAGGGCCCCACAGATACGCAGTATTTT. The whole variable domain, filled in from reference TRBV11-2 and TRBJ2-3, reads EAGVAQSPRYKIIEKRQSVAFWCNPISGHATLYWYQQILGQGPKLLIQFQNNGVVDDSQLPKDRFSAERLKGVDSTLKIQPAKLEDSAVYLCASSLTQGPTDTQYFGPGTRLTVL.

The chain combines TRBV5-6 with TRBJ1-1; 9 bases are a match to TRBD1. Trimming took 4 bases from V and 7 from J; bases not matched to a gene: 8. The CDR3 runs to 14 residues. The germline V gene encodes CDR1 SGHDT and CDR2 YYEEEE. Here the CDR3 DNA reads TGTGCCAGCAGCCGGGACAGGGTGGGGGGTGAAGCTTTCTTT. As protein: CASSRDRVGGEAFF.

This clone came up once. The CDR3 region is CAIRSPGLSDSGANVLTF. CDR3 sequence (DNA): TGTGCCATCAGGTCTCCGGGACTGTCAGACTCTGGGGCCAACGTCCTGACTTTC. The V call is TRBV10-3, the J call TRBJ2-6; D is perhaps TRBD2 (6 bases). Per the germline V gene, CDR1 is ENHRY and CDR2 is SYGVKD. The CDR3 extends over 18 amino acids. V was clipped by 6 bases and J by 0 bases, with 18 bases between them.

To note about this clone: This specimen includes other DNA sequences encoding the same CDR3. This chain links TRBV9 with TRBJ1-3; D not resolved. CDR1 is SGDLS and CDR2 is YYNGEE in the germline V gene. V dropped 4 bases and J dropped 2 bases, with 7 bases sitting between them. The CDR3 sequence is 13 residues long. The CDR3, as DNA: TGTGCCAGCAGCCCCGGGACTGGAAACACCATATATTTT. Its translation is CASSPGTGNTIYF.

The CDR3 region has the DNA TGCGCCAGCAGTGAGGGCAGGGGCTATGGCTACACCTTC. It yields the protein CASSEGRGYGYTF. The gene calls are TRBV10-2 and TRBJ1-2, with D possibly being TRBD1 (6 bases). Trimming left V 2 bases short and J 4 bases short, with 8 bases between. The length of the CDR3 is 13 residues. The germline V gene has CDR1 WSHSY and CDR2 SAAADI.

This chain uses TRBV6-1 with TRBJ1-6; D unclear. Germline CDR1 and CDR2: MNHNS and SASEGT. The CDR3 spans 14 residues. Trimming left V 0 bases short and J 10 bases short, with 10 bases between. Here the CDR3 DNA reads TGTGCCAGCAGTGAAGCGCTTCTCGGGTCACCCCTCCACTTT. It specifies CASSEALLGSPLHF.

This clone has just a few counts. The chain uses TRBV7-9 and TRBJ2-3; TRBD2 matches 8 bases. In germline, CDR1 is SEHNR, CDR2 FQNEAQ (reference sequence). The CDR3 is 16 residues long. J gave up 5 bases and V 5 bases, and 12 bases lay outside the gene matches. The CDR3 DNA sequence: TGTGCCAGCAGCCTGGGGGGGGTACTAGCGGTAGATACGCAGTATTTT. As protein: CASSLGGVLAVDTQYF.

With respect to this clone: Other nucleotide sequences in the sample specify the same CDR3. The rearrangement joins TRBV5-1 to TRBJ1-1; D is undetermined. Trimming shortened V by 0 bases and J by 1 base, and 7 bases separated the two germline ends. This CDR3 is built from 14 residues. Looked up from germline, CDR1 is SGHRS and CDR2 is YFSETQ. This CDR3 reads CASSLGPGNTEAFF. The CDR3 DNA reads TGCGCCAGCAGCTTGGGTCCAGGGAACACTGAAGCTTTCTTT.

This chain connects TRBV6-5 to TRBJ2-5; D may be TRBD2 (6 bases). There are 14 residues in the CDR3. The germline V gene has CDR1 MNHEY and CDR2 SVGAGI. Trimming took off 5 bases at V and 2 bases at J, with 12 bases between the two ends. The CDR3 nucleotides are TGTGCCAGCAGTATTAGCGGCCCGCAAGAGACCCAGTACTTC. Amino acid sequence: CASSISGPQETQYF.

The chain couples TRBV15 to TRBJ2-5; D remains ambiguous. The CDR3 loop spans 12 amino acids. V lost 1 base to trimming and J lost 5 bases, with 5 bases between them. Germline CDR1 LNHNV, CDR2 YYDKDF (reference sequence). CDR3 region: CATSRGSETQYF. In nucleotides, the CDR3 is TGTGCCACCAGCAGAGGAAGCGAGACCCAGTACTTC.

The chain couples TRBV18 to TRBJ2-3, with 7 bases matching TRBD2. The J segment lost 5 bases and the V segment lost 6 bases, leaving 8 bases of the junction unmatched. This CDR3 has 14 residues. Germline-derived CDR1 and CDR2 are KGHSH and LQKENI. The CDR3 protein is CASSPWAGEDTQYF. Here the CDR3 DNA reads TGTGCCAGCTCCCCCTGGGCGGGAGAAGATACGCAGTATTTT.

This chain joins TRBV29-1 and TRBJ2-1; D may be TRBD2 (6 bases). Trimming shortened V by 7 bases and J by 9 bases, and 16 bases separated the two germline ends. The CDR3 consists of 12 residues. Germline V gene lookup returns CDR1 SQVTM and CDR2 ANQGSEA. Here the CDR3 reads CSANDGTPEQFF. The CDR3 DNA follows: TGCAGCGCCAACGACGGGACTCCTGAGCAGTTCTTC.

The chain's CDR3 is CSVTGQTYYGYTF. The CDR3 DNA follows: TGCAGCGTAACGGGACAGACTTACTATGGCTACACCTTC. The rearrangement links TRBV29-1 to TRBJ1-2; the match to TRBD1 covers 7 bases. Germline V gene data show CDR1 as SQVTM and CDR2 as ANQGSEA. The CDR3 has 13 amino acids. With V trimmed by 6 bases and J by 3 bases, 7 bases remained unmatched.

The rearrangement uses TRBV5-1 and TRBJ1-1; tentative D call: TRBD1 (6 bases). The length of the CDR3 is 17 residues. Trimming removed 0 bases at V and 4 bases at J, with 19 bases between. CDR1 is SGHRS and CDR2 is YFSETQ in the germline V gene. CDR3 amino acids: CASSLVTGLDVATEAFF. In DNA form, the CDR3 reads TGCGCCAGCAGCTTGGTTACAGGGCTCGACGTGGCCACTGAAGCTTTCTTT.

The genes are TRBV10-2 and TRBJ1-4, with D perhaps TRBD1 (6 bases). In germline, CDR1 is WSHSY, CDR2 SAAADI. Trimming took 7 bases from V and 8 from J, leaving 14 bases between them. The CDR3 is made up of 13 amino acids. This CDR3 reads CASTPTRGEKLFF. In nucleotides, the CDR3 is TGCGCCAGCACCCCGACGAGGGGGGAAAAACTGTTTTTT.

The chain carries TRBV3-1 (or the pseudogene TRBV3-2) and TRBJ2-5, with D perhaps TRBD1 (6 bases). Germline loops: CDR1 LGHDT, CDR2 YNNKEL (reference sequence). The CDR3 totals 14 residues. V lost 4 bases and J 4 bases, leaving 13 bases between the germline ends. CDR3 bases: TGTGCCAGCAGCCTCGGCCCCAGGGGAGAGACCCAGTACTTC. Translated: CASSLGPRGETQYF.

This clone was detected a few times. The chain combines TRBV5-4 with TRBJ2-1; tentative D call: TRBD2 (6 bases). The V and J ends lost 3 bases and 2 bases respectively, with 18 bases between them. In germline, CDR1 is SGHNT, CDR2 YYREEE (reference sequence). The CDR3 extends over 17 amino acids. CDR3 protein: CASSSALAGLTYNEQFF. CDR3 DNA sequence: TGTGCCAGCAGCTCCGCCCTTGCGGGGCTAACCTACAATGAGCAGTTCTTC.